The 28 T cell receptor beta chains below all came from one sample that was sequenced in a study of T cells expressing NK-cell markers. Following a re-call of the 5' RACE reads, TCRdb has one entry per CDR3 protein and lacks DNA. Its table records about 260,000 distinct CDR3 sequences. The sample taken for sequencing was blood T cells: a sorted CD56 or NKG2C T cell subset, CD4+ or CD8+ T cells, or bulk PBMC T cells (not recorded which). The receptors come from a woman between 18 and 69 years old in good health.

V usage is TRBV5-1 and J usage is TRBJ2-1; the TRBD1 assignment by TCRdb is unverifiable without DNA. The CDR3 extends over 15 amino acids. Germline V CDR1 and CDR2: SGHRS, YFSETQ. The CDR3 sequence is CASSAGASSYNEQFF.

The gene calls are TRBV28 and TRBJ2-7; TCRdb's D gene call, TRBD2, goes unchecked for lack of DNA. CDR3 length: 13 amino acids. Germline V CDR1 and CDR2: MDHEN, SYDVKM. CDR3 loop: CASLAGGPYEQYF.

The rearrangement links TRBV4-2 to TRBJ2-5. The CDR3 totals 14 residues. Germline CDR1 is LGHNA and CDR2 is YNFKEQ. The CDR3 here is CASSQVAAEETQYF.

The rearrangement links TRBV6-2 or TRBV6-3 to TRBJ1-2; TCRdb selects TRBD1, and the lack of DNA leaves this call unchecked. Germline values: CDR1 MNHEY, CDR2 SVGEGT. The CDR3 is 14 amino acids. The CDR3 sequence is CASTLSGQWNGYTF.

V usage is TRBV28 and J usage is TRBJ2-5. This CDR3 region has 13 residues. Germline CDR1 and CDR2: MDHEN and SYDVKM. CDR3 residues: CASSRTNGETQYF.

The chain uses TRBV4-3 and TRBJ2-2; TCRdb proposes TRBD2, but this gene call is untestable without DNA. Germline loops: CDR1 LGHNA, CDR2 YSLEER. The CDR3 runs 15 residues. CDR3 sequence reads: CASSQGLVATGELFF.

V and J are TRBV6-2 or TRBV6-3 and TRBJ2-1; lacking DNA, the TRBD2 call made by TCRdb goes unchecked. The CDR3 is 14 amino acids. The germline gives CDR1 MNHEY, CDR2 SVGEGT. The CDR3 here is CASRKTTGYNEQFF.

This sequence joins TRBV12-3 or TRBV12-4 and TRBJ2-1; the TRBD2 assignment by TCRdb is unverifiable without DNA. The CDR3 is 14 residues long. The CDR3 sequence: CASTRREGGDEQFF.

The rearrangement links TRBV20-1 to TRBJ1-4. This CDR3 has 14 residues. The germline CDR1 and CDR2 sequences are DFQATT and SNEGSKA (reference sequence). Here the CDR3 reads CSAPPGPGHEKLFF.

The chain is built from TRBV5-1 and TRBJ2-7; TCRdb's D call of TRBD2 is untestable without DNA. Per germline, CDR1 SGHRS and CDR2 YFSETQ. The CDR3 sequence is 15 residues long. The CDR3 region is CASRALAQETYEQYF.

The rearrangement uses TRBV7-2 and TRBJ1-1. There are 15 residues in the CDR3. The germline V gene has CDR1 SGHTA and CDR2 FQGNSA. CDR3 sequence: CASSPTWEGYTEAFF.

The gene calls are TRBV28 and TRBJ2-1; the TCRdb call, TRBD1, lacks DNA for checking. Germline CDR1 and CDR2: MDHEN and SYDVKM. The CDR3 extends over 15 amino acids. This CDR3 reads CASSWPGQGHNEQFF.

The CDR3 sequence: CASTTLVEQFF. This chain uses TRBV28 with TRBJ2-1; TCRdb outputs TRBD2, but without DNA this stays unchecked. The CDR3 totals 11 residues. CDR1 and CDR2 from the germline V gene are MDHEN and SYDVKM.

This sequence joins TRBV12-3 or TRBV12-4 and TRBJ1-1; the TCRdb call, TRBD1, lacks DNA for checking. The CDR3 contains 14 residues. The CDR3 loop reads CASSLVPGSTEAFF.

CDR3 sequence: CASSPLRLQNIQYF. V usage is TRBV4-1 and J usage is TRBJ2-4. This CDR3 region has 14 residues. Germline CDR1 MGHRA, CDR2 YSYEKL.

V is TRBV20-1 and J is TRBJ1-2; the D gene TCRdb calls, TRBD1, cannot be checked with no DNA. CDR1 is DFQATT and CDR2 is SNEGSKA in the germline V gene (reference sequence). The CDR3 is 15 amino acids. This CDR3 reads CSARDLLGARYGYTF.

The chain has TRBV12-3 or TRBV12-4 and TRBJ1-2. This CDR3 comprises 13 residues. The CDR3 loop is CASTRADNYGYTF.

The chain uses TRBV20-1 and TRBJ2-1; TCRdb's assignment of TRBD1 cannot be checked, as there is no DNA. CDR3 length: 15 amino acids. Germline V CDR1 and CDR2: DFQATT, SNEGSKA (reference sequence). CDR3 sequence: CSARGGGDTYHEQFF.

The rearrangement uses TRBV20-1 and TRBJ1-1. CDR3 length: 16 residues. The germline V gene encodes CDR1 DFQATT and CDR2 SNEGSKA (reference sequence). This CDR3 reads CSARVQGGQENTEAFF.

The rearrangement uses TRBV9 and TRBJ2-2; TCRdb reports TRBD1, a call that lacks DNA to check it against. The CDR3 consists of 15 residues. The V gene's germline CDR1 is SGDLS and CDR2 YYNGEE. CDR3 loop: CASSARDRNTGELFF.

The chain combines TRBV7-9 with TRBJ1-2; TCRdb's D call, TRBD1, is unchecked because there is no DNA. The CDR3 loop spans 13 amino acids. Germline lookup yields CDR1 SEHNR and CDR2 FQNEAQ (reference sequence). The chain's CDR3 is CASSFRQGYGYTF.

This sequence joins TRBV11-2 and TRBJ2-2. This CDR3 spans 13 amino acids. CDR1 SGHAT and CDR2 FQNNGV come from the germline V gene. CDR3 protein: CASCHANTGELFF. Using reference TRBV11-2 and TRBJ2-2 for the parts outside the CDR3, the full variable domain is EAGVAQSPRYKIIEKRQSVAFWCNPISGHATLYWYQQILGQGPKLLIQFQNNGVVDDSQLPKDRFSAERLKGVDSTLKIQPAKLEDSAVYLCASCHANTGELFFGEGSRLTVL.

V and J are TRBV29-1 and TRBJ2-1; TCRdb outputs TRBD2, but without DNA this stays unchecked. Germline loops: CDR1 SQVTM, CDR2 ANQGSEA. CDR3 length equals 14 residues. The CDR3 spells CSVEEGALRREQFF.

The chain joins TRBV3-1 to TRBJ2-5; TCRdb picks TRBD1, but there is no DNA to check that call. This CDR3 contains 14 residues. CDR1 and CDR2 from the germline V gene are LGHDT and YNNKEL (reference sequence). The CDR3 protein is CASSRLGAQETQYF.

This rearrangement joins TRBV5-1 to TRBJ2-5; TCRdb indicates TRBD1, and absent DNA this call remains unverified. This CDR3 is built from 13 residues. From germline, CDR1 is SGHRS and CDR2 YFSETQ. The CDR3: CASSFQGQETQYF. Supplemented by reference TRBV5-1 and TRBJ2-5, the full variable domain reads KAGVTQTPRYLIKTRGQQVTLSCSPISGHRSVSWYQQTPGQGLQFLFEYFSETQRNKGNFPGRFSGRQFSNSRSEMNVSTLELGDSALYLCASSFQGQETQYFGPGTRLLVL.

The chain has TRBV20-1 and TRBJ2-5; TCRdb names TRBD2, which stays unverified in the absence of DNA. The CDR3 runs 13 residues. Germline loops: CDR1 DFQATT, CDR2 SNEGSKA (reference sequence). The CDR3 loop is CSASWQGGETQYF.

The chain carries TRBV4-1 and TRBJ1-1. The CDR3 has 15 residues. CDR1 MGHRA and CDR2 YSYEKL come from the germline V gene. CDR3 region: CASSQGEGVGTEAFF.

V usage is TRBV4-3 and J usage is TRBJ2-4. The CDR3 runs to 13 residues. Germline V CDR1 and CDR2: LGHNA, YSLEER. CDR3 loop: CASSQDLKNIQYF.